This T cell receptor beta chain is from a study of siplizumab effects on memory and regulatory T cells. The CDR3 sequence is 14 residues long. V was trimmed by 0 bases and J by 4 bases, leaving 10 bases between them. Germline CDR1 and CDR2: SGHRS and YFSETQ. Findings of the study overall: Naive versus memory phenotype went unassigned for roughly 75-95% of proliferating CD4+ or CD8+ clones. For mappable alloreactive CD4+ clones, the mean Treg-derived fraction was about 69% with siplizumab and about 26% in controls. Siplizumab produced a significant reduction in alloreactive sequences that were traceable to unstimulated CD4+ memory cells. Poor capture below about 10^-5 frequency left most alloreactive clones unmapped to unstimulated subsets.

TCRdb's table, derived via immunoSEQ multiplex PCR, lists solely in-frame clones and lacks some. This sample has some 88,000 clones; around 90% occur once, and the top ten carry 15%. On this clone itself: Its target is not known.

This receptor was taken from a human donor in good health. The chain employs TRBV5-1 and TRBJ2-5; the D gene is possibly TRBD2 (5 bases). The sample comprised CD4+ T cells sorted from blood. For the CDR3, the DNA is TGCGCCAGCAGCTTGGAGAGGGATGGAGAGACCCAGTACTTC. Translated: CASSLERDGETQYF.